What follows describes a single T cell receptor (beta chain). Its target is unknown. Amplified TCR beta CDR3 regions came from RNA transcripts. RT-PCR in the first round (using the HTBI primer set) targeted the TCR CDR3. TCRdb passed the multiplex PCR reads through MiXCR, listing each CDR3 protein once. In the table there are about 640,000 distinct CDR3 sequences, less than 25% of which are singletons. This specimen comes from a study of T cells in Graves' hyperthyroidism and ophthalmopathy. In making diagnoses, clinical symptoms, serum thyroxine and TRAb, thyroid ultrasound and orbital computed tomography were all used. PBMCs were derived from more than 8 ml fresh peripheral blood. V was trimmed by 4 bases and J by 2 bases, leaving 15 bases between them. The germline V gene has CDR1 SGHRS and CDR2 YFSETQ. This CDR3 comprises 16 residues. Points from the study as a whole: Prediction of ophthalmopathy progression came a median 6.5 months pre-onset. The majority of expanded thyroid clonotypes above 0.001 also appeared in blood.

The sequencing input was blood. This sequence was found in a man aged 30-40 years with Graves' ophthalmopathy. This chain uses TRBV5-1 with TRBJ2-2; maybe TRBD1 (6 bases). The CDR3 sequence is CASSRSGTQNTGELFF. DNA for the CDR3: TGCGCCAGCAGCCGGTCCGGGACACAAAACACCGGGGAGCTGTTTTTT.